This T cell receptor (beta chain) derives from a study of PD-1 blockade in mismatch repair-deficient tumors. Study overall: Patients had over ten mismatch repair-deficient cancer types and were previously treated and progressing.

V lost 5 bases and J lost 5, with 16 bases in between. The germline gives CDR1 WNHNN, CDR2 SYGVQD (reference sequence). CDR3 length: 14 residues. As concerns this clone: Its antigen is not known.

Points from the study as a whole: After pembrolizumab, tumor-resident clones rose rapidly, then generally contracted before radiologic responses.

The protocol was immunoSEQ multiplex PCR, while the TCRdb copy is restricted to in-frame clones and leaves out a portion. The sample holds 70,000 to 95,000 clones, approximately 78% seen once. Mismatch repair deficiency was confirmed in all patients, by PCR or immunohistochemistry. TCRs were sequenced from a few patients responding to pembrolizumab. Sequencing used peripheral blood, obtained 44 weeks after starting pembrolizumab. The TCR comes from an adult with mismatch repair-deficient cancer. V and J are TRBV10-1 and TRBJ2-7; the D gene could be TRBD1 or TRBD2 (7 bases each). CDR3 coding DNA: TGCGCCAGCAGTCAGGGGGGGAGTCTAAACGAGCAGTACTTC. This encodes CASSQGGSLNEQYF.